Listed below are T cell receptor beta chains from one sample, sequenced in a study of blood T cell repertoires in COVID-19. Profiling relied on immunoSEQ multiplex PCR, and the TCRdb table lists in-frame clones only, not all of them. The table shows a few hundred thousand clones, with roughly nine tenths occurring only once. Input material: peripheral blood. Receptor source: a woman between 40 and 50 years old who had recovered from COVID-19. Both conserved end residues are part of each CDR3. Each record gives: J gene, V gene, CDR3 length, D gene, clone size, CDR3 DNA, CDR3 protein. D genes are given only for firm matches. Rows give clone size only sometimes, using once, few, many, or a class for an expanded clone.

J gene: TRBJ1-2
V gene: TRBV7-9
CDR3 length: 14
D gene: -
clone size: -
CDR3 DNA: TGTGCCAGCAGCCGAGGCGGGGGGGCTGGAGGCTACACCTTC
CDR3 protein: CASSRGGGAGGYTF

J gene: TRBJ2-3
V gene: TRBV6-2/TRBV6-3
CDR3 length: 12
D gene: -
clone size: -
CDR3 DNA: TGTGCCAGCAGTTACTCCTCAGATACGCAGTATTTT
CDR3 protein: CASSYSSDTQYF

J gene: TRBJ1-2
V gene: TRBV30
CDR3 length: 14
D gene: TRBD1
clone size: -
CDR3 DNA: TGTGCCTGGGGACGGGACAGACCCTCCAATGGCTACACCTTC
CDR3 protein: CAWGRDRPSNGYTF

J gene: TRBJ1-1
V gene: TRBV7-9
CDR3 length: 13
D gene: -
clone size: -
CDR3 DNA: TGTGCCAGCAGCGATCCAGGGAAGACTGAAGCTTTCTTT
CDR3 protein: CASSDPGKTEAFF

J gene: TRBJ2-7
V gene: TRBV19
CDR3 length: 12
D gene: -
clone size: once
CDR3 DNA: TGTGCCAGTAGGAGCCACTACTACGAGCAGTACTTC
CDR3 protein: CASRSHYYEQYF

J gene: TRBJ2-2
V gene: TRBV2
CDR3 length: 15
D gene: -
clone size: few
CDR3 DNA: TGTGCCAGCAGTGAACGGGAGAGAGGAACCGGGGAGCTGTTTTTT
CDR3 protein: CASSERERGTGELFF

J gene: TRBJ2-5
V gene: TRBV6-5
CDR3 length: 14
D gene: -
clone size: -
CDR3 DNA: TGTGCCAGCAGTTACGTAGCGAACCAAGAGACCCAGTACTTC
CDR3 protein: CASSYVANQETQYF

J gene: TRBJ2-1
V gene: TRBV30
CDR3 length: 13
D gene: TRBD2
clone size: -
CDR3 DNA: TGTGCCTGGACGGGACTAGCGGGAGGTGAGCAGTTCTTC
CDR3 protein: CAWTGLAGGEQFF

J gene: TRBJ2-3
V gene: TRBV9
CDR3 length: 16
D gene: TRBD2
clone size: -
CDR3 DNA: TGTGCCAGCAGCCCACGGGGAGCGGGGGCAGTGGTTTCGCAGTATTTT
CDR3 protein: CASSPRGAGAVVSQYF

J gene: TRBJ1-1
V gene: TRBV19
CDR3 length: 15
D gene: -
clone size: -
CDR3 DNA: TGTGCCAGTACGATACAGGGCCCCGGAAACACTGAAGCTTTCTTT
CDR3 protein: CASTIQGPGNTEAFF

J gene: TRBJ2-2
V gene: TRBV27
CDR3 length: 13
D gene: -
clone size: -
CDR3 DNA: TGTGCCAGCAGTCTCAACGGGGGCGGGGAGCTGTTTTTT
CDR3 protein: CASSLNGGGELFF

J gene: TRBJ1-1
V gene: TRBV18
CDR3 length: 14
D gene: TRBD1
clone size: -
CDR3 DNA: TGTGCCAGCTTAACCTGGGACAGACCCACTGAAGCTTTCTTT
CDR3 protein: CASLTWDRPTEAFF

J gene: TRBJ1-2
V gene: TRBV24-1
CDR3 length: 12
D gene: -
clone size: -
CDR3 DNA: TGTGCCACCTCCAAGACAGACTATGGCTACACCTTC
CDR3 protein: CATSKTDYGYTF

J gene: TRBJ2-7
V gene: TRBV28
CDR3 length: 15
D gene: TRBD1
clone size: -
CDR3 DNA: TGTGCCAGCAGTCCAACACAGGGGTCCCCATCCGAGCAGTACTTC
CDR3 protein: CASSPTQGSPSEQYF

J gene: TRBJ2-3
V gene: TRBV28
CDR3 length: 16
D gene: -
clone size: -
CDR3 DNA: TGTGCCAGCAAACCCCGGGGGGCAGAAAGCACAGATACGCAGTATTTT
CDR3 protein: CASKPRGAESTDTQYF

J gene: TRBJ2-1
V gene: TRBV12-3/TRBV12-4
CDR3 length: 12
D gene: -
clone size: -
CDR3 DNA: TGTGCCAGCAGTCCTGGGGGGACCGAGCAGTTCTTC
CDR3 protein: CASSPGGTEQFF

J gene: TRBJ2-7
V gene: TRBV4-1
CDR3 length: 15
D gene: -
clone size: -
CDR3 DNA: TGCGCCAGCAGCCAAGATCGGGGGTGGACCTACGAGCAGTACTTC
CDR3 protein: CASSQDRGWTYEQYF

J gene: TRBJ1-4
V gene: TRBV10-3
CDR3 length: 13
D gene: -
clone size: -
CDR3 DNA: TGTGCCATCAGTGAGAGACAAAATGAAAAACTGTTTTTT
CDR3 protein: CAISERQNEKLFF

J gene: TRBJ2-5
V gene: TRBV25-1
CDR3 length: 15
D gene: -
clone size: -
CDR3 DNA: TGTGCCAGCAGTGAACTCCGACAGAGCCAAGAGACCCAGTACTTC
CDR3 protein: CASSELRQSQETQYF

J gene: TRBJ2-7
V gene: TRBV28
CDR3 length: 17
D gene: TRBD2
clone size: -
CDR3 DNA: TGTGCCAGCAGCGAAGCGAGAGGCGGGGGGTCGCCCTACGAGCAGTACTTC
CDR3 protein: CASSEARGGGSPYEQYF